The 2 T cell receptor beta chains reported below all come from one sample, sequenced in a study of cytomegalovirus exposure and HLA in healthy donors (TCRdb year 2017). The protocol used for the library was the immunoSEQ multiplex PCR assay. The immuneACCESS repertoire file appears here via TCRdb, limited to in-frame rearrangements. These files lack a portion of the clones; in checked studies, under half of the deficit traces to unresolved V genes, and the cause of the others is not known. The sample table holds 80,000 to 100,000 clones, of which roughly 91% were seen once. The ten largest clones capture roughly 2.1% of the sample. Sequencing was done on a sample of PBMCs. The receptors derive from a young man in good health and CMV-seronegative.

The gene calls are TRBV2 and TRBJ1-4; TRBD1 matches 7 bases. The germline CDR1 and CDR2 sequences are SNHLY and FYNNEI. CDR3 length: 18 residues. Trimming took 6 bases from V and 8 from J; bases not matched to a gene: 21. The CDR3 loop is CASSKLPRPTGRREKLFF. CDR3 coding DNA: TGTGCCAGCAGCAAACTCCCCAGGCCGACAGGGCGGAGAGAAAAACTGTTTTTT.

A single count supports this clone. The rearrangement uses TRBV2 and TRBJ2-1; 11 bases align to TRBD2. Trimming cost V 6 bases and J 3 bases; bases outside gene matches: 13. There are 18 residues in the CDR3. From germline, CDR1 is SNHLY and CDR2 FYNNEI. The CDR3 is CASSDNKGTSGYYNEQFF. The CDR3 bases are TGTGCCAGCAGCGATAACAAAGGGACTAGCGGATACTACAATGAGCAGTTCTTC.